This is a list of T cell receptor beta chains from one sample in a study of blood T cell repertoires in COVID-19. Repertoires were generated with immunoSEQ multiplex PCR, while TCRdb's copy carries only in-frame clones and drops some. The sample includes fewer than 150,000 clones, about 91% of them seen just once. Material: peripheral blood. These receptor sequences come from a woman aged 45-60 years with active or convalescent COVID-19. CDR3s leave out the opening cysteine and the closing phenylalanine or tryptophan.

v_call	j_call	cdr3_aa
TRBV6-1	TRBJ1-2	ASLPSTGSNYGYT
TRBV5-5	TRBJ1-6	ASSLEQGTSPLH
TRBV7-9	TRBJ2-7	ASSARAGGAYEQY
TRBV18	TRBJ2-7	ASSPGEGYEQY
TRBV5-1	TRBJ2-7	ASSLDPDGSGEQY
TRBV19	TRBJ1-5	ASSIGFGQGGFQPQH
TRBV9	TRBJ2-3	ASSVVGVDTQY
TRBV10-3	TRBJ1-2	AISATESYGYT
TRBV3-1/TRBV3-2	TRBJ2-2	ASSWRLTNTGELF
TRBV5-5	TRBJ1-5	ASSLTGFVQH
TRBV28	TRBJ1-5	ASSLLGTSNQPQH
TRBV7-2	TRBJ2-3	ASSLVRGDTQY
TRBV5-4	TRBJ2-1	ASSLEAVPYNEQF
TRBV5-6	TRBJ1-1	ASSVAQNTEAF
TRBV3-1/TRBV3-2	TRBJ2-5	ASSNQGEETQY
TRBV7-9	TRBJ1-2	ASSRLGAYGYT
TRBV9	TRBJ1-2	ASSVASRPGTGAHT
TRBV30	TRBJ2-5	AWSMETQY
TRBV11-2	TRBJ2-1	ASSFALAGAYNEQF
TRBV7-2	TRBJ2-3	ASSLRVLPDTQY
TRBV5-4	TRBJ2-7	ASTPRGNSYEQY
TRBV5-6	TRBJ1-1	ASSLRQGPTEAF
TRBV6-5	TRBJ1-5	ASRQTPGLPQH
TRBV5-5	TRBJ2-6	ASSLAGLAGRRAGANVLT
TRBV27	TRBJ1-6	ASSLARDNSPLH
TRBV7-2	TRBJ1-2	ASSSDRKRGYT
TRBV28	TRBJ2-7	ASTREAGEQY
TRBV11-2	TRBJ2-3	ASSLGTGRTDTQY